The T cell receptor beta chain described here comes from a study of beta chain features in type 1 diabetes. The whole isolated RNA underwent reverse transcription, so sequencing captured expressed TCRB transcripts. Sequenced by immunoSEQ multiplex PCR; TCRdb stores in-frame clones only, minus some. The repertoire includes about half a million clones, 25% to 35% of them detected once, and around 0.065% sits in the top ten. A few counts support this clone. Its cognate antigen is unknown. The trim removed 1 base at V and 9 bases at J, leaving 3 bases unmatched. This CDR3 comprises 13 residues. The germline V gene encodes CDR1 SGHTA and CDR2 FQGNSA. Study-level points and caveats: Shorter TCRB CDR3s, moderately but significantly so, were found in Type 1 diabetes patients in all four CD4+ subsets.

This chain uses TRBV7-2 with TRBJ2-1; 7 nucleotides line up with TRBD2. Material for sequencing was naive CD4+ T cells from blood. This sequence was found in a young man in good health. CDR3 coding DNA: TGTGCCAGCAGCTTAGTTCGGACTAGTGAGCAGTTCTTC. Residues: CASSLVRTSEQFF.